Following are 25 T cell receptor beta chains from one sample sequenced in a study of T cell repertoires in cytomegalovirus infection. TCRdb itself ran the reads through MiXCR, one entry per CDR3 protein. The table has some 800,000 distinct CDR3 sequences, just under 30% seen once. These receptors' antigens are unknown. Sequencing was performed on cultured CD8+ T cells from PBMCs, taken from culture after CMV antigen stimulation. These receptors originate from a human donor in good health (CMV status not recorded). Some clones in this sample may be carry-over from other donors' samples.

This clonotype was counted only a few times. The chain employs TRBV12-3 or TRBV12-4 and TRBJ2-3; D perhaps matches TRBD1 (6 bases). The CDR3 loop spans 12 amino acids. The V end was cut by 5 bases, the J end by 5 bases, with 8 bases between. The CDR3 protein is CASSTGIDTQYF. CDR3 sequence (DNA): TGTGCCAGCAGTACAGGGATAGATACGCAGTATTTT.

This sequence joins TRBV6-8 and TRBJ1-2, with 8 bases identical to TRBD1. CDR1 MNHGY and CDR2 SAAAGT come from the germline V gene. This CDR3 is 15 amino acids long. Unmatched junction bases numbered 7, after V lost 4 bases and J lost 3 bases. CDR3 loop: CASSSGQEFHYGYTF. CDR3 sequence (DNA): TGTGCCAGCAGTTCGGGACAGGAGTTTCACTATGGCTACACCTTC.

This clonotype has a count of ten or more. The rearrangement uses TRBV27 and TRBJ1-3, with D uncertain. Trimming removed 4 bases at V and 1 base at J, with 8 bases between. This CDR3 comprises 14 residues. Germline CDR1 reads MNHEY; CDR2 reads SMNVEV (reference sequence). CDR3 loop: CASSSSRSGNTIYF. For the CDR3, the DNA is TGTGCCAGCAGTTCATCCCGATCTGGAAACACCATATATTTT.

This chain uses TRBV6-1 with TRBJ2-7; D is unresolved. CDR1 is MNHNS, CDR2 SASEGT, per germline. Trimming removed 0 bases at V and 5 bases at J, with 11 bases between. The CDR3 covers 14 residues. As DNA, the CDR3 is TGTGCCAGCAGTGAAGCGCTTCTTGTGGACGAGCAGTACTTC. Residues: CASSEALLVDEQYF.

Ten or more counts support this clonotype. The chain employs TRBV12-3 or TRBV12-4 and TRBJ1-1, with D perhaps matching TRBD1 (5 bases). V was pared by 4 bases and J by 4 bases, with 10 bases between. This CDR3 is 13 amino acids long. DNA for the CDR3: TGTGCCAGCAGTTCCAAGGGGACCACTGAAGCTTTCTTT. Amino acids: CASSSKGTTEAFF.

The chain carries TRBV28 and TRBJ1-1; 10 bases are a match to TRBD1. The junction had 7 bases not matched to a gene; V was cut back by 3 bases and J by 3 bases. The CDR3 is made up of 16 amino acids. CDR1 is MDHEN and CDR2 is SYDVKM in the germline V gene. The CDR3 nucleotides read TGTGCCAGCAGTTTCCCTAGACAGGGGGCGGACACTGAAGCTTTCTTT. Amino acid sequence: CASSFPRQGADTEAFF.

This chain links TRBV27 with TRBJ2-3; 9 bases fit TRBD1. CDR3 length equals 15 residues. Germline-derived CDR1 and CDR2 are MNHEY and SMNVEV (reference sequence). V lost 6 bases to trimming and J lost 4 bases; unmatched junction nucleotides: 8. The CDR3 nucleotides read TGTGCCAGCAGAGAGGGACAGGGAGCGGCAGATACGCAGTATTTT. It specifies CASREGQGAADTQYF.

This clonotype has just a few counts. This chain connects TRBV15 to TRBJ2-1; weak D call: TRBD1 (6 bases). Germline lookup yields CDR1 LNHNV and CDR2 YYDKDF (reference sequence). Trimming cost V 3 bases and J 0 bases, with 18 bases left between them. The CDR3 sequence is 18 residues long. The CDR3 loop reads CATSSRDKITSSYNEQFF. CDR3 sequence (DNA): TGTGCCACCAGCAGCCGGGACAAGATTACTAGCTCCTACAATGAGCAGTTCTTC.

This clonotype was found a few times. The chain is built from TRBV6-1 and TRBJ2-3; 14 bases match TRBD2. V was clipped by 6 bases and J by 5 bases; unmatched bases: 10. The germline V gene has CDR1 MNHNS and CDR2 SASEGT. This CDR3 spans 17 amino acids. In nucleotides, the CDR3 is TGTGCCAGCAGACAACCCGGACTAGCGGGGGGCTTAGATACGCAGTATTTT. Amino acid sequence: CASRQPGLAGGLDTQYF.

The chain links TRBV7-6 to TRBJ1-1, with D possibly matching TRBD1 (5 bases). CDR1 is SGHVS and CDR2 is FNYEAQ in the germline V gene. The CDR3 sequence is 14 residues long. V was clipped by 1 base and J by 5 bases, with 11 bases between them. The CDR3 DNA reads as TGTGCCAGCAGCTTAGGAGGGACGTGGACTGAAGCTTTCTTT. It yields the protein CASSLGGTWTEAFF.

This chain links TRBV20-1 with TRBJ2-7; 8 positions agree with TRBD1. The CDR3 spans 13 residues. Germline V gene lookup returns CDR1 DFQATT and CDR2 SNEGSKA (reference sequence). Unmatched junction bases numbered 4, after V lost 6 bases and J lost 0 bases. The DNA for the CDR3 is TGCAGTGCACGGGACAGGAACTCCTACGAGCAGTACGTC. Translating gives CSARDRNSYEQYV.

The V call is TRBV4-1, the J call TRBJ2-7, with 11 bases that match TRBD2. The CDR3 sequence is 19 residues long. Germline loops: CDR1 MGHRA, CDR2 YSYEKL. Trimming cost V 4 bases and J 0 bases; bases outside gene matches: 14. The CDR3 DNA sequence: TGCGCCAGCAGCCCCAGAGGCGGTAGCGGGGGGGAGAGCTCCTACGAGCAGTACTTC. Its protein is CASSPRGGSGGESSYEQYF.

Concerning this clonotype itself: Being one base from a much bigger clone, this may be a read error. The DNA of the CDR3 is TGTGCCAGCAGCGCCGGGACGGGGACTGAAGCTTTCTTT. Protein product: CASSAGTGTEAFF. The rearrangement links TRBV7-6 to TRBJ1-1; perhaps TRBD1 as D (5 bases). The V end lost 5 bases, the J end lost 5 bases, and 12 bases lay between the germline ends. The CDR3 runs 13 residues. Per germline, CDR1 SGHVS and CDR2 FNYEAQ.

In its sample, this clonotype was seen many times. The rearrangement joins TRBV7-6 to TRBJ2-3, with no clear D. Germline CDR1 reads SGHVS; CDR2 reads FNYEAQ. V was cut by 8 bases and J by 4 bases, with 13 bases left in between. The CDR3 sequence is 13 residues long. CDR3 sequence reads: CASSQKKADTQYF. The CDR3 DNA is TGTGCCAGCTCCCAAAAAAAGGCAGATACGCAGTATTTT.

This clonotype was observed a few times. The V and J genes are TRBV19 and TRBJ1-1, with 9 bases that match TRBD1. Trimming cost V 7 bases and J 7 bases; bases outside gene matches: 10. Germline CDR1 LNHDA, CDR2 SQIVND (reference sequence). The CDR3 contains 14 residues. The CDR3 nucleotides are TGTGCCAGTATAAGGGGACAGGGCCACGGTGAAGCTTTCTTT. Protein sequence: CASIRGQGHGEAFF.

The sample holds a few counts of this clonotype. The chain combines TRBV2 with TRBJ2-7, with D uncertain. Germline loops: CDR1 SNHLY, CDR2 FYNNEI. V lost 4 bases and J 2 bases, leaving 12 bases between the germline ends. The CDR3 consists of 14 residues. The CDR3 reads CASSGATEAYEQYF. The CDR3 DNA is TGTGCCAGCAGTGGTGCAACAGAAGCCTACGAGCAGTACTTC.

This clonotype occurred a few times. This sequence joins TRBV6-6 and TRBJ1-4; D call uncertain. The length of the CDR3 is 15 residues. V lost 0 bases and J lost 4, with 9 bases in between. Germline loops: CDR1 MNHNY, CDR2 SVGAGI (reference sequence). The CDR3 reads CASSYSYGNNEKLFF. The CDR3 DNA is TGTGCCAGCAGTTACTCCTACGGAAATAATGAAAAACTGTTTTTT.

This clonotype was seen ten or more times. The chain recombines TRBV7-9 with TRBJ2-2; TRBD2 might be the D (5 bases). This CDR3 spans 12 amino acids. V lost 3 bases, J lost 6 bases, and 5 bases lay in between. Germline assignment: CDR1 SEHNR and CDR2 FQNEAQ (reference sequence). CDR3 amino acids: CASSFGAGELFF. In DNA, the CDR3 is TGTGCCAGCAGCTTCGGGGCCGGGGAGCTGTTTTTT.

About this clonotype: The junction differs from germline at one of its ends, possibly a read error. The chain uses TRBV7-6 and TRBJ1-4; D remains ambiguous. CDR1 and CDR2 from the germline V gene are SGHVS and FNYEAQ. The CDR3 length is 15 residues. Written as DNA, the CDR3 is TGTGCTAGCAGCGAGCGGACCCGCGCTAATGAAAAACTGTTTTTT. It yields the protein CASSERTRANEKLFF.

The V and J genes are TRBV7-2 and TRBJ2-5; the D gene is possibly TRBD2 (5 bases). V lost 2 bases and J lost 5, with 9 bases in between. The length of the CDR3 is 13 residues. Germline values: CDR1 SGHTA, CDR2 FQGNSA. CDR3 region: CASSLWRGETQYF. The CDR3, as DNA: TGTGCCAGCAGCTTATGGCGAGGGGAGACCCAGTACTTC. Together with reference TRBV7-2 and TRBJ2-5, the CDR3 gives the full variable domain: GAGVSQSPSNKVTEKGKDVELRCDPISGHTALYWYRQSLGQGLEFLIYFQGNSAPDKSGLPSDRFSAERTGGSVSTLTIQRTQQEDSAVYLCASSLWRGETQYFGPGTRLLVL.

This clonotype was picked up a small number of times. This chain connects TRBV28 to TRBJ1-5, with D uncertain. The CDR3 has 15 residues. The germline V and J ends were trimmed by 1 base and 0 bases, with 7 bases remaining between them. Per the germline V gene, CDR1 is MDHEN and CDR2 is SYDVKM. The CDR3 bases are TGTGCCAGCAGTTTATTTGCGGGTAGCAATCAGCCCCAGCATTTT. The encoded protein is CASSLFAGSNQPQHF.

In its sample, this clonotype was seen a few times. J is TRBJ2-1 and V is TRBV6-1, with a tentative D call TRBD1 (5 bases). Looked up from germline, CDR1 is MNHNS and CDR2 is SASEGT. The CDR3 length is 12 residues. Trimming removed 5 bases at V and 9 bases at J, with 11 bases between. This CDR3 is CASSPGSGEQFF. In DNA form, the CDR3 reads TGTGCCAGCAGTCCAGGGTCAGGTGAGCAGTTCTTC.

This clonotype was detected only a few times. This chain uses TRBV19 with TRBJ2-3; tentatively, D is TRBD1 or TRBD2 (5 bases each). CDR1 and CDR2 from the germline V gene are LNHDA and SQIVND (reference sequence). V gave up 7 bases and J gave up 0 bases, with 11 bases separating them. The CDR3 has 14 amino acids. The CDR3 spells CASTGTLSTDTQYF. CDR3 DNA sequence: TGTGCCAGTACGGGGACCTTAAGCACAGATACGCAGTATTTT.

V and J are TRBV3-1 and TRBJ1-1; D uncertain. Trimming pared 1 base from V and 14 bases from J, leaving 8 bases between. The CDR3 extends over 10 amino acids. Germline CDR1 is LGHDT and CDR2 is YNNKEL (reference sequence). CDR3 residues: CASSQGEWFF. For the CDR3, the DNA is TGTGCCAGCAGCCAAGGAGAGTGGTTCTTT.

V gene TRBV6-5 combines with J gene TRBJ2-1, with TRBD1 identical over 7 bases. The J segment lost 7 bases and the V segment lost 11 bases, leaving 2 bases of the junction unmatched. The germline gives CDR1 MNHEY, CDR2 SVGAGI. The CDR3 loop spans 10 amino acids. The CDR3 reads CAVTGNEQFF. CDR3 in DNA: TGTGCCGTGACAGGGAATGAGCAGTTCTTC.